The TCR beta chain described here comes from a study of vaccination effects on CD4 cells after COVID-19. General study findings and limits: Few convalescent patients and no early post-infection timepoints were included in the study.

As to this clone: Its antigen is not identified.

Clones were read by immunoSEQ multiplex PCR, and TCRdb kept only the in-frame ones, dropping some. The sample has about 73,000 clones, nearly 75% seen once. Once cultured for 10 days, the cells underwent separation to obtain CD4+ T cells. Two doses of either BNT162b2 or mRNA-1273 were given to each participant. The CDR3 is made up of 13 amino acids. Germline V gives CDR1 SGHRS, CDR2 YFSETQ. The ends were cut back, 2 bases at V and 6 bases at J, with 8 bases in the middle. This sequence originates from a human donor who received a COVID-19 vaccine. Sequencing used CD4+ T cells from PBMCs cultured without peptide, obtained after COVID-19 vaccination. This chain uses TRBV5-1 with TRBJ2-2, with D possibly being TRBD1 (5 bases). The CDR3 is CASSFDSSGELFF. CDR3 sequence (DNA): TGCGCCAGCAGCTTTGACAGTTCCGGGGAGCTGTTTTTT.